The 9 T cell receptor beta chains reported below all come from one sample, sequenced in a study of cytomegalovirus exposure and HLA in healthy donors. PCR was performed using 60 Vbeta and 13 Jbeta primers. Here immunoSEQ multiplex PCR was the method, and the copy in TCRdb shows in-frame clones only, minus some. This sample has 50,000 to 65,000 clones, with around 80% found just once. The source material was PBMCs. These receptors all stem from a woman aged 40-49 years in good health and CMV-seropositive.

The chain couples TRBV5-1 to TRBJ2-1; weak D call: TRBD1 (5 bases). Trimming left V 4 bases short and J 9 bases short, with 8 bases between. This CDR3 spans 11 amino acids. Germline V gives CDR1 SGHRS, CDR2 YFSETQ. The CDR3 DNA follows: TGCGCCAGCAGCGTCGACAGTGAGCAGTTCTTC. Its translation: CASSVDSEQFF.

This chain connects TRBV5-4 to TRBJ2-1; 9 nucleotides agree with TRBD2. The CDR3 has 17 residues. V was pared by 4 bases and J by 8 bases, with 16 bases of the junction left unmatched. Looked up from germline, CDR1 is SGHNT and CDR2 is YYREEE (reference sequence). This chain's CDR3 is CASSRRLTGTSIYEQFF. The CDR3 DNA reads TGTGCCAGCAGCCGGAGATTAACCGGGACTAGCATCTATGAGCAGTTCTTC.

V and J are TRBV7-9 and TRBJ1-4, with a tentative D call TRBD1 (6 bases). The CDR3 is 16 residues long. CDR1 SEHNR and CDR2 FQNEAQ come from the germline V gene (reference sequence). The V and J ends lost 5 bases and 6 bases respectively, with 19 bases between them. As DNA, the CDR3 is TGTGCCAGCAGCCCACGCGCGGGGGGCGAAGATGAAAAACTGTTTTTT. It specifies CASSPRAGGEDEKLFF.

The chain recombines TRBV11-2 with TRBJ1-1; D remains unclear. Looked up from germline, CDR1 is SGHAT and CDR2 is FQNNGV. The CDR3 covers 11 residues. V gave up 5 bases and J gave up 5 bases, with 6 bases separating them. CDR3 nucleotide sequence: TGTGCCAGCAGCCGGGAAACTGAAGCTTTCTTT. Translation: CASSRETEAFF.

CDR3 in amino acids: CASSLGDRVLLTEAFF. CDR3 coding DNA: TGTGCCAGCAGCTTGGGGGACAGGGTTCTGCTCACTGAAGCTTTCTTT. This rearrangement joins TRBV5-6 to TRBJ1-1; 9 bases fit TRBD1. The germline V gene encodes CDR1 SGHDT and CDR2 YYEEEE. The CDR3 consists of 16 residues. The V and J ends lost 0 bases and 4 bases, in that order; junction bases with no gene match: 7.

This clone was detected a few times. The chain joins TRBV6-1 to TRBJ2-7; 9 bases fit TRBD1. Germline V gives CDR1 MNHNS, CDR2 SASEGT. There are 15 residues in the CDR3. V lost 5 bases to trimming and J lost 4 bases; unmatched junction nucleotides: 9. The CDR3 DNA follows: TGTGCCAGCAGTCGGGGGGCGGGACAGGGTTACGAGCAGTACTTC. Translated, it gives CASSRGAGQGYEQYF.

Here the CDR3 DNA reads TGTGCCAGCGGAGATCCTTTCTCTGGAAACACCATATATTTT. The encoded protein is CASGDPFSGNTIYF. The rearrangement links TRBV5-6 to TRBJ1-3; D unclear. The CDR3 loop spans 14 amino acids. With 7 bases removed from V and 0 bases from J, the gap between germline ends came to 11 bases. Per germline, CDR1 SGHDT and CDR2 YYEEEE.

The genes are TRBV27 and TRBJ1-3, with D possibly matching TRBD1 (5 bases). V shed 5 bases and J shed 4 bases, with 9 bases lying between them. Germline CDR1 is MNHEY and CDR2 is SMNVEV (reference sequence). The CDR3 has 13 amino acids. This CDR3 reads CASSRQGGNTIYF. CDR3 nucleotide sequence: TGTGCCAGCAGTAGGCAGGGAGGAAACACCATATATTTT.

The chain links TRBV9 to TRBJ1-4; 9 bases line up with TRBD1. The CDR3 sequence is 15 residues long. Germline V gives CDR1 SGDLS, CDR2 YYNGEE. Germline trimming cut 4 bases from V and 3 bases from J; bases unmatched to any gene: 4. The CDR3: CASSLQGAPNEKLFF. The CDR3 region has the DNA TGTGCCAGCAGCCTACAGGGGGCGCCTAATGAAAAACTGTTTTTT. The whole variable domain, remainder taken from reference TRBV9 and TRBJ1-4, is DSGVTQTPKHLITATGQRVTLRCSPRSGDLSVYWYQQSLDQGLQFLIQYYNGEERAKGNILERFSAQQFPDLHSELNLSSLELGDSALYFCASSLQGAPNEKLFFGSGTQLSVL.